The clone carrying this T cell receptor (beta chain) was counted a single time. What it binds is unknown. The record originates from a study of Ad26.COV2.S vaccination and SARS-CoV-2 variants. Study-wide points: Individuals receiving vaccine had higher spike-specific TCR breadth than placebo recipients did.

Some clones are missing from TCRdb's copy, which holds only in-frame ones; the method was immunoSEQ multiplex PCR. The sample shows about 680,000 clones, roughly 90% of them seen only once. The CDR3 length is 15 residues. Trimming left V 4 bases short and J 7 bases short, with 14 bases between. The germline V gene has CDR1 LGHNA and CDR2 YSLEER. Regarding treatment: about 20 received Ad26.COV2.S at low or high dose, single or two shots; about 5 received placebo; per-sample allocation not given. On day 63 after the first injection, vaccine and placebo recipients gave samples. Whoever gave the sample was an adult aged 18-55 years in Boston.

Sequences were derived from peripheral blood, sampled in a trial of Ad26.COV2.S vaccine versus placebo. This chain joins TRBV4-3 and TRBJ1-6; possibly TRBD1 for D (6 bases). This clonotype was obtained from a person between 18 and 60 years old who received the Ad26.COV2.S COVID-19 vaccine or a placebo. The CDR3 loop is CASSRDLGQNSPLHF. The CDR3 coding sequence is TGCGCCAGCAGCCGGGACTTGGGACAAAATTCACCCCTCCACTTT.